A selection of T cell receptor beta chains follows, all from one sample in a study of blood T cell repertoires in COVID-19. Generated by immunoSEQ multiplex PCR, the TCRdb table keeps only in-frame clones and is missing some. The top ten hold 0.65% to 0.85% of the sample, which has approximately 210,000 clones, approximately 91% seen once. The sample comprised peripheral blood. The receptor set was obtained from a man aged 40-50 years with acute or convalescent COVID-19. Both conserved end residues are part of each CDR3. A D gene is named only where the DNA matches it firmly.

D: TRBD2; V: TRBV7-2; J: TRBJ2-5; DNA: TGTGCCAGCAGGACTAGCGCTTCTCAAGAGACCCAGTACTTC; CDR3: CASRTSASQETQYF
D: TRBD1; V: TRBV3-1/TRBV3-2; J: TRBJ1-3; DNA: TGTGCCAGCAGCTCCCGGACAGGCCTGAGCTCTGGAAACACCATATATTTT; CDR3: CASSSRTGLSSGNTIYF
D: -; V: TRBV7-2; J: TRBJ2-1; DNA: TGTGCCAGCAGCTTAGGGGGCGGCCTCGAGCAGTTCTTC; CDR3: CASSLGGGLEQFF
D: TRBD1; V: TRBV28; J: TRBJ1-2; DNA: TGTGCCAGCAGTTCAAGGGTCGGACAGGGGAAAGGGTATGGCTACACCTTC; CDR3: CASSSRVGQGKGYGYTF
D: -; V: TRBV6-6; J: TRBJ1-2; DNA: TGTGCCAGCAGTCTCCGACAGACCCCTAACTATGGCTACACCTTC; CDR3: CASSLRQTPNYGYTF
D: TRBD2; V: TRBV6-2/TRBV6-3; J: TRBJ2-3; DNA: TGTGCCAGCAGTTTAGCGGGAATCACAGATACGCAGTATTTT; CDR3: CASSLAGITDTQYF
D: -; V: TRBV4-2; J: TRBJ2-1; DNA: TGTGCCAGCAGCCAAGGCGGGACAGCCCAAGGGGAGCAGTTCTTC; CDR3: CASSQGGTAQGEQFF
D: TRBD2; V: TRBV4-1; J: TRBJ2-7; DNA: TGCGCCAGCAGCCAAGCGACTAGCCGAACTTCCTACGAGCAGTACTTC; CDR3: CASSQATSRTSYEQYF
D: TRBD2; V: TRBV5-6; J: TRBJ2-7; DNA: TGTGCCAGCAGCCCCGGACTAGCGGGGGCTTACGAGCAGTACTTC; CDR3: CASSPGLAGAYEQYF
D: -; V: TRBV4-2; J: TRBJ2-7; DNA: TGTGCCAGCAGCCATTTCCGAAGGACTCTGTCCTACGAGCAGTACTTC; CDR3: CASSHFRRTLSYEQYF
D: TRBD1; V: TRBV18; J: TRBJ2-1; DNA: TGTGCCAGCTCACCACCGGGACAGGTCTACAATGAGCAGTTCTTC; CDR3: CASSPPGQVYNEQFF
D: -; V: TRBV7-9; J: TRBJ1-1; DNA: TGTGCCAGCAGCTTAGAAGGGGTTGGGACTGAAGCTTTCTTT; CDR3: CASSLEGVGTEAFF